Detailed here is one TCR beta chain. This entry belongs to a study of control samples from healthy donors and cancer patients. In germline, CDR1 is LGHNA, CDR2 YNFKEQ. There are 17 residues in the CDR3. J lost 4 bases, V lost 5 bases, and 7 bases had no gene match. Libraries were prepared by immunoSEQ multiplex PCR; TCRdb keeps only in-frame clonotypes and omits some of them. The sample consists of around 52,000 clones, 80% to 95% of them appearing once. The chain is built from TRBV4-2 and TRBJ2-1, with 14 nucleotides matching TRBD2. The TCR sequence derives from a man under 40 with colorectal cancer. Sequencing input: PBMCs. CDR3 in DNA: TGTGCCAGCAGCTCCGGGACTAGCGGGGGCGTATACAATGAGCAGTTCTTC. It encodes CASSSGTSGGVYNEQFF.